This TCR beta chain was recovered during a study of PD-1 blockade in classical Hodgkin lymphoma. Comment on this clone: Its target is unknown.

TCRdb's table, derived via immunoSEQ multiplex PCR, lists solely in-frame clones and lacks some. The table has about 90,000 clones, approximately 92% seen once. Study-wide findings and caveats: Newly diagnosed patients reportedly trailed healthy donors in baseline TCR diversity. Exclusion applied to patients who initiated nivolumab less than 1 year following ASCT. Complete responders possessed baseline diversity comparable to newly diagnosed patients.

Patients all relapsed after autologous stem cell transplantation, and there was variation in brentuximab vedotin exposure. Best responses included complete response and partial response; otherwise, the best response was progressive disease. CDR3 length equals 15 residues. From germline, CDR1 is MNHEY and CDR2 SVGAGI. V dropped 7 bases and J dropped 0; count of bases not matched to a gene: 5. The sequenced sample was peripheral blood mononuclear cells (PBMCs), obtained before the second cycle of nivolumab. The rearrangement joins TRBV6-5 to TRBJ2-1; 8 bases line up with TRBD2. The clonotype comes from a human donor with classical Hodgkin lymphoma. CDR3 loop: CASNQLAASYNEQFF. CDR3 bases: TGTGCCAGCAACCAACTAGCGGCCTCCTACAATGAGCAGTTCTTC.